The clone carrying this T cell receptor (beta chain) was counted once. PCR involved 60 Vbeta and 13 Jbeta primers. Assay used: immunoSEQ multiplex PCR; TCRdb lists only in-frame clones, some missing. The sample shows 150,000 to 200,000 clones, approximately 80% of them seen only once. The data are from a study of cytomegalovirus exposure and HLA in healthy donors. What was sequenced was PBMCs. The sequence came from a man aged 18 to 30 in good health and CMV-seronegative.

The CDR3 sequence is CASSHRDRGYEQYF. The CDR3 coding sequence is TGTGCCAGCTCTCATCGGGACAGGGGATACGAGCAGTACTTC. This chain links TRBV11-3 with TRBJ2-7; 10 bases agree with TRBD1. Trimming cost V 8 bases and J 4 bases; bases outside gene matches: 8. The CDR3 extends over 14 amino acids. Germline CDR1 and CDR2: SGHNT and YENEEA.